The 29 T cell receptor beta chains below were found in one sample sequenced in a study of blood T cell repertoires in COVID-19. TCRdb keeps only in-frame clones here, not all; method: immunoSEQ multiplex PCR. The sample contains fewer than 70,000 clones, around nine tenths of which appear only once. Material: peripheral blood. These receptors were taken from a woman of 80 years or more with active COVID-19.

The rearrangement links TRBV7-9 to TRBJ2-1; D gene unclear. Trimming pared 4 bases from V and 10 bases from J, leaving 11 bases between. CDR3 size: 12 residues. Germline loops: CDR1 SEHNR, CDR2 FQNEAQ (reference sequence). The CDR3 DNA reads as TGTGCCAGCAGCTCCCTCACTGAGGAGCAGTTCTTC. It yields the protein CASSSLTEEQFF. Based on the CDR3 plus reference TRBV7-9 and TRBJ2-1, the full variable domain is DTGVSQNPRHKITKRGQNVTFRCDPISEHNRLYWYRQTLGQGPEFLTYFQNEAQLEKSRLLSDRFSAERPKGSFSTLEIQRTEQGDSAMYLCASSSLTEEQFFGPGTRLTVL.

This chain uses TRBV28 with TRBJ1-4; 8 nucleotides line up with TRBD1. Germline V gene data show CDR1 as MDHEN and CDR2 as SYDVKM. V lost 5 bases and J lost 3; bases outside the gene matches: 8. The CDR3 length is 16 residues. CDR3 loop: CASSRTGGWANEKLFF. The CDR3 bases are TGTGCCAGCAGTCGTACAGGGGGTTGGGCTAATGAAAAACTGTTTTTT.

The chain joins TRBV5-1 to TRBJ2-5, with 9 bases fitting TRBD2. Germline V CDR1 and CDR2: SGHRS, YFSETQ. The CDR3 spans 13 residues. After removal of 0 bases from V and 9 bases from J, the junction contained 3 bases not matched to a gene. CDR3 in amino acids: CASSLELAGPQYF. The CDR3 DNA follows: TGCGCCAGCAGCTTGGAGCTAGCGGGGCCCCAGTACTTC. Full variable domain (missing parts from reference TRBV5-1 and TRBJ2-5): KAGVTQTPRYLIKTRGQQVTLSCSPISGHRSVSWYQQTPGQGLQFLFEYFSETQRNKGNFPGRFSGRQFSNSRSEMNVSTLELGDSALYLCASSLELAGPQYFGPGTRLLVL.

CDR3 bases: TGTGCCAGCACCGCTAAGTGGTGCACAGCTGTTGGGGCCTATCTGGAGACCCAGTACTTC. Translating gives CASTAKWCTAVGAYLETQYF. The chain carries TRBV9 and TRBJ2-5; maybe TRBD1 (5 bases). Deletions cut 6 bases from V and 5 bases from J, with 35 bases between. Germline V gives CDR1 SGDLS, CDR2 YYNGEE. This CDR3 comprises 20 residues.

The chain combines TRBV6-2 or TRBV6-3 with TRBJ2-7, with 7 nucleotides matching TRBD1. Germline V lookup: CDR1 MNHEY, CDR2 SVGEGT. The V and J ends lost 1 base and 6 bases, in that order; junction bases with no gene match: 6. The length of the CDR3 is 14 residues. The CDR3 DNA reads as TGTGCCAGCAGTTACTTACAGGGGCTAAGCGAGCAGTACGTC. Its translation: CASSYLQGLSEQYV.

The sample holds one count of this clone. This chain uses TRBV6-6 with TRBJ2-7; D possibly corresponds to TRBD2 (5 bases). Germline CDR1 MNHNY, CDR2 SVGAGI (reference sequence). The CDR3 contains 12 residues. Trimming cost V 5 bases and J 2 bases, with 7 bases left between them. The CDR3 reads CASSKGAYEQYF. As DNA, the CDR3 is TGTGCCAGCAGTAAGGGAGCCTACGAGCAGTACTTC.

V usage is TRBV6-5 and J usage is TRBJ2-5, with 9 bases lining up with TRBD1. V gave up 6 bases and J gave up 5 bases; unmatched junction bases: 10. From germline, CDR1 is MNHEY and CDR2 SVGAGI. CDR3 length equals 15 residues. CDR3 residues: CASRPRDRAPETQYF. The CDR3 DNA sequence: TGTGCCAGCAGGCCCAGGGACAGGGCGCCGGAGACCCAGTACTTC.

The CDR3 spells CASSQTGARADTQYF. The CDR3 bases are TGCGCCAGCAGCCAGACAGGGGCTCGCGCAGATACGCAGTATTTT. The V and J genes are TRBV4-1 and TRBJ2-3; 8 nucleotides match TRBD1. Trimming took 3 bases from V and 4 from J; bases not matched to a gene: 6. Looked up from germline, CDR1 is MGHRA and CDR2 is YSYEKL. CDR3 length: 15 residues.

The CDR3 loop reads CASSNRVHEQFF. In DNA, the CDR3 is TGTGCCAGCAGCAACAGGGTCCATGAGCAGTTCTTC. The chain recombines TRBV11-3 with TRBJ2-1, with D perhaps TRBD1 (6 bases). The germline V and J ends were trimmed by 5 bases and 8 bases, with 10 bases remaining between them. The CDR3 is 12 residues long. Germline lookup yields CDR1 SGHNT and CDR2 YENEEA.

The gene calls are TRBV5-4 and TRBJ2-3; TRBD2 matches 15 bases. The V gene end was trimmed by 2 bases and the J gene end by 1 base; junction bases not matched to a gene: 2. The CDR3 runs to 17 residues. Germline CDR1 reads SGHNT; CDR2 reads YYREEE (reference sequence). The CDR3 sequence: CASSFGLAGGGTDTQYF. CDR3 bases: TGTGCCAGCAGCTTCGGACTAGCGGGGGGGGGCACAGATACGCAGTATTTT.

The chain combines TRBV2 with TRBJ2-1; possibly TRBD1 for D (5 bases). This CDR3 comprises 15 residues. Germline CDR1 is SNHLY and CDR2 is FYNNEI. V was trimmed by 6 bases and J by 0 bases, leaving 12 bases between them. The CDR3: CASSSDSVSYNEQFF. The CDR3, as DNA: TGTGCCAGCAGCTCCGACAGCGTCTCCTACAATGAGCAGTTCTTC.

This clone was detected once. This chain connects TRBV5-1 to TRBJ2-5; possibly TRBD2 for D (5 bases). The germline V and J ends were trimmed by 4 bases and 2 bases, with 12 bases remaining between them. CDR1 is SGHRS and CDR2 is YFSETQ in the germline V gene. The CDR3 is 14 amino acids. The CDR3 DNA sequence: TGCGCCAGCAGCCCCCGGGAAAAACAAGAGACCCAGTACTTC. Amino acid sequence: CASSPREKQETQYF.

The chain couples TRBV28 to TRBJ2-3; D unresolved. V lost 4 bases and J 5 bases, leaving 4 bases between the germline ends. This CDR3 has 11 residues. The germline gives CDR1 MDHEN, CDR2 SYDVKM. The CDR3 spells CASSSRDTQYF. CDR3 nucleotide sequence: TGTGCCAGCAGTTCCAGAGATACGCAGTATTTT.

The V gene is TRBV7-9, the J gene TRBJ1-2; D call uncertain. V lost 5 bases, J lost 1 base, and 14 bases lay in between. In germline, CDR1 is SEHNR, CDR2 FQNEAQ (reference sequence). CDR3 length: 15 residues. CDR3: CASSPEGGDNYGYTF. CDR3 DNA sequence: TGTGCCAGCAGCCCAGAGGGCGGGGATAACTATGGCTACACCTTC. The whole variable domain, remainder taken from reference TRBV7-9 and TRBJ1-2, is DTGVSQNPRHKITKRGQNVTFRCDPISEHNRLYWYRQTLGQGPEFLTYFQNEAQLEKSRLLSDRFSAERPKGSFSTLEIQRTEQGDSAMYLCASSPEGGDNYGYTFGSGTRLTVV.

This clone has a single count. The CDR3 loop is CASSGGTSGAGELFF. For the CDR3, the DNA is TGTGCCAGTAGTGGGGGGACTAGCGGGGCCGGGGAGCTGTTTTTT. The chain employs TRBV19 and TRBJ2-2; 13 nucleotides match TRBD2. CDR3 length: 15 amino acids. Unmatched junction bases numbered 3, after V lost 5 bases and J lost 6 bases. CDR1 is LNHDA, CDR2 SQIVND, per germline (reference sequence).

The rearrangement uses TRBV6-1 and TRBJ1-4, with D maybe TRBD1 (6 bases). V was cut by 2 bases and J by 1 base, with 11 bases left in between. CDR3 length: 16 amino acids. Germline CDR1 and CDR2: MNHNS and SASEGT. The CDR3 protein is CASSEWGRGTNEKLFF. Here the CDR3 DNA reads TGTGCCAGCAGTGAATGGGGCAGGGGAACTAATGAAAAACTGTTTTTT.

V gene TRBV6-2 or TRBV6-3 combines with J gene TRBJ2-3, with unresolved D. V dropped 5 bases and J dropped 6 bases, with 9 bases sitting between them. The CDR3 spans 12 residues. Germline V gives CDR1 MNHEY, CDR2 SVGEGT. This CDR3 is CASSPTRDTQYF. The CDR3 DNA reads TGTGCCAGCAGTCCCACCCGGGATACGCAGTATTTT.

The chain carries TRBV28 and TRBJ2-1; D not certain. V was trimmed by 2 bases and J by 0 bases, leaving 8 bases between them. The germline gives CDR1 MDHEN, CDR2 SYDVKM. The CDR3 totals 15 residues. The CDR3 sequence is CASSLIPSSYNEQFF. The CDR3, as DNA: TGTGCCAGCAGTTTAATTCCGAGCTCCTACAATGAGCAGTTCTTC.

The chain carries TRBV29-1 and TRBJ2-5; unclear D gene. V lost 3 bases to trimming and J lost 0 bases, with 8 bases between them. The CDR3 covers 13 residues. Per germline, CDR1 SQVTM and CDR2 ANQGSEA. The CDR3 region has the DNA TGCAGCGTTGAGGGCTCAGACCAAGAGACCCAGTACTTC. This gives the protein CSVEGSDQETQYF.

The chain carries TRBV19 and TRBJ2-7; 7 nucleotides align to TRBD1. The CDR3 extends over 15 amino acids. With V trimmed by 5 bases and J by 5 bases, 12 bases remained unmatched. Germline CDR1 reads LNHDA; CDR2 reads SQIVND (reference sequence). CDR3 coding DNA: TGTGCCAGTAGTCCCCCAGGGGGAATTGTCGACGAGCAGTACTTC. This encodes CASSPPGGIVDEQYF.

This chain connects TRBV4-2 to TRBJ2-5; D call uncertain. The V end lost 0 bases, the J end lost 5 bases, and 7 bases lay between the germline ends. Germline V CDR1 and CDR2: LGHNA, YNFKEQ. This CDR3 comprises 13 residues. This chain's CDR3 is CASSQEPAETQYF. As DNA, the CDR3 is TGTGCCAGCAGCCAAGAGCCCGCGGAGACCCAGTACTTC.

This chain connects TRBV3-1 (or the pseudogene TRBV3-2) to TRBJ2-7; weak D call: TRBD2 (5 bases). This CDR3 has 15 residues. CDR1 and CDR2 from the germline V gene are LGHDT and YNNKEL (reference sequence). The V end lost 4 bases, the J end lost 0 bases, and 13 bases lay between the germline ends. CDR3 DNA: TGTGCCAGCAGCCTAGGAGAAGGGAGCTCCTACGAGCAGTACGTC. Translation gives CASSLGEGSSYEQYV.

The V gene is TRBV5-1, the J gene TRBJ2-1, with a possible D match to TRBD2 (6 bases). The CDR3 totals 17 residues. CDR1 and CDR2 from the germline V gene are SGHRS and YFSETQ. Trimming took 0 bases from V and 3 from J, leaving 16 bases between them. In DNA, the CDR3 is TGCGCCAGCAGCTTGGAAGTCGGGGAGGACTTCTACAATGAGCAGTTCTTC. It encodes CASSLEVGEDFYNEQFF.

The chain employs TRBV19 and TRBJ2-1; 9 bases are a match to TRBD2. The CDR3 sequence is 14 residues long. The ends lost 3 bases at V and 6 bases at J; junction bases unmatched: 3. The germline gives CDR1 LNHDA, CDR2 SQIVND (reference sequence). Here the CDR3 DNA reads TGTGCCAGTAGTATCTCACTAGCGGGCAATGAGCAGTTCTTC. Protein product: CASSISLAGNEQFF.

J is TRBJ2-6 and V is TRBV19; 11 nucleotides align to TRBD1. Germline CDR1 LNHDA, CDR2 SQIVND (reference sequence). The CDR3 is made up of 16 amino acids. The V and J ends lost 5 bases and 2 bases, in that order; junction bases with no gene match: 2. The DNA of the CDR3 is TGTGCCAGTAGTCGGGACAGGGGGACTGGGGCCAACGTCCTGACTTTC. Encoded protein: CASSRDRGTGANVLTF.

The chain is built from TRBV3-1 (or the pseudogene TRBV3-2) and TRBJ1-6, with D hard to call. Between the trimmed V and J ends, which lost 1 base and 8 bases, there was a span of 6 bases. In germline, CDR1 is LGHDT, CDR2 YNNKEL (reference sequence). CDR3 length: 13 residues. CDR3 nucleotides: TGTGCCAGCAGCCAAGGGCCCGATTCACCCCTCCACTTT. Encoded protein: CASSQGPDSPLHF.

This chain uses TRBV28 with TRBJ2-2; tentative D call: TRBD2 (6 bases). The V gene's germline CDR1 is MDHEN and CDR2 SYDVKM. This CDR3 has 15 amino acids. The V and J ends lost 7 bases and 3 bases respectively, with 15 bases between them. CDR3 nucleotides: TGTGCCAGCACCTCTGGAGGGACGGACACCGGGGAGCTGTTTTTT. Protein sequence: CASTSGGTDTGELFF.

The chain joins TRBV20-1 to TRBJ1-1, with D possibly matching TRBD1 (6 bases). There are 11 residues in the CDR3. Germline V gene lookup returns CDR1 DFQATT and CDR2 SNEGSKA (reference sequence). Trimming took 8 bases from V and 2 from J, leaving 9 bases between them. The CDR3 here is CSYRENTEAFF. CDR3 sequence (DNA): TGCAGTTACAGGGAAAACACTGAAGCTTTCTTT.

The gene calls are TRBV6-5 and TRBJ1-2; possibly TRBD1 for D (5 bases). V lost 6 bases and J lost 9, with 23 bases in between. The germline V gene encodes CDR1 MNHEY and CDR2 SVGAGI. The CDR3 has 15 residues. CDR3 sequence (DNA): TGTGCCAGCAGCGACTGGGGGGACGCCGATAGGAGCTACACCTTC. The encoded protein is CASSDWGDADRSYTF.